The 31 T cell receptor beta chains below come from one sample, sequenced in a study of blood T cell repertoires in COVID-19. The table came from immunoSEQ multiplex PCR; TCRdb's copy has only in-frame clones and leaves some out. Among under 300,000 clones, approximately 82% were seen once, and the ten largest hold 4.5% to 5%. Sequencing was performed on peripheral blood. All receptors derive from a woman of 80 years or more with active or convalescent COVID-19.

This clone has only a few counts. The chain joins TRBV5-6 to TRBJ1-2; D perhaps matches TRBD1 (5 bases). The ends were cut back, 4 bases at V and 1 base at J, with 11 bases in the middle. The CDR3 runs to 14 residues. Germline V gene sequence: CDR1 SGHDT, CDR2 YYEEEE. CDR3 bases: TGTGCCAGCAGCCGGGCGGGACTTAACTATGGCTACACCTTC. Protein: CASSRAGLNYGYTF. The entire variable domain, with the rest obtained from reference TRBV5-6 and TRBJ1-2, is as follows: DAGVTQSPTHLIKTRGQQVTLRCSPKSGHDTVSWYQQALGQGPQFIFQYYEEEERQRGNFPDRFSGHQFPNYSSELNVNALLLGDSALYLCASSRAGLNYGYTFGSGTRLTVV.

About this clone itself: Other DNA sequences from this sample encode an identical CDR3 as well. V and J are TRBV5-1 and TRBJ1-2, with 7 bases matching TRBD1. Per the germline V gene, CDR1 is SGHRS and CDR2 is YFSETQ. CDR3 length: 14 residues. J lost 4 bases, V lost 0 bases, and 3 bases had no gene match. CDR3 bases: TGCGCCAGCAGCTTGGGACAGGGAAGCTATGGCTACACCTTC. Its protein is CASSLGQGSYGYTF.

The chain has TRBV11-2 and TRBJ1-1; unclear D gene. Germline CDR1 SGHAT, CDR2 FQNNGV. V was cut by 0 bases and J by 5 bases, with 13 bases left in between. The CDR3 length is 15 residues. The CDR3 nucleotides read TGTGCCAGCAGCTTAGAAGGAGGGCTGAGGACTGAAGCTTTCTTT. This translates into CASSLEGGLRTEAFF.

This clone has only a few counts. This CDR3 reads CASATGVKSGANVLTF. The DNA of the CDR3 is TGTGCCAGCGCTACAGGGGTAAAGTCTGGGGCCAACGTCCTGACTTTC. The chain joins TRBV5-4 to TRBJ2-6; 7 bases are shared with TRBD1. The V gene's germline CDR1 is SGHNT and CDR2 YYREEE (reference sequence). The length of the CDR3 is 16 residues. After removal of 7 bases from V and 1 base from J, the junction contained 8 bases not matched to a gene.

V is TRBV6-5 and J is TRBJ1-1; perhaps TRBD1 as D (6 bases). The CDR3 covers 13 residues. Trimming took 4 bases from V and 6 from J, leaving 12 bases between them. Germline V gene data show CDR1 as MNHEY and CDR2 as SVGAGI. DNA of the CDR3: TGTGCCAGCAGTTTCCTCAACAGGGCTGAAGCTTTCTTT. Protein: CASSFLNRAEAFF.

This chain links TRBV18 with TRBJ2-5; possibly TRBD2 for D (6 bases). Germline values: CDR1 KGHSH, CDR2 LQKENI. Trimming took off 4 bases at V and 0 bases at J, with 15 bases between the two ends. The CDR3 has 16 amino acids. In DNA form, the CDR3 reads TGTGCCAGCTCACGCAACGTAGCGGCGAACCAAGAGACCCAGTACTTC. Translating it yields CASSRNVAANQETQYF. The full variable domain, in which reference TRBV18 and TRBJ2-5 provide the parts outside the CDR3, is NAGVMQNPRHLVRRRGQEARLRCSPMKGHSHVYWYRQLPEEGLKFMVYLQKENIIDESGMPKERFSAEFPKEGPSILRIQQVVRGDSAAYFCASSRNVAANQETQYFGPGTRLLVL.

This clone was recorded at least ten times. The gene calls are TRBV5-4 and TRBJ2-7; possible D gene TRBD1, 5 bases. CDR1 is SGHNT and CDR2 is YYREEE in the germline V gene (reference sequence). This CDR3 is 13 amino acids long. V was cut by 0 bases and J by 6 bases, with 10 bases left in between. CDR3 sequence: CASSLASRGEQYF. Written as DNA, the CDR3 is TGTGCCAGCAGCTTGGCGTCTAGGGGCGAGCAGTACTTC. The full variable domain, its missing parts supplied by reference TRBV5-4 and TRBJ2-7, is ETGVTQSPTHLIKTRGQQVTLRCSSQSGHNTVSWYQQALGQGPQFIFQYYREEENGRGNFPPRFSGLQFPNYSSELNVNALELDDSALYLCASSLASRGEQYFGPGTRLTVT.

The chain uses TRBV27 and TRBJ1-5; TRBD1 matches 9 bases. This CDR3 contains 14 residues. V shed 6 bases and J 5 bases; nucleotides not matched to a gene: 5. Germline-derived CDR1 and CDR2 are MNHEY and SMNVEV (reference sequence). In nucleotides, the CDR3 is TGTGCCAGCAGCCTGGACAGGGGTTATCAGCCCCAGCATTTT. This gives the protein CASSLDRGYQPQHF.

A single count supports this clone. CDR3 sequence (DNA): TGTGCCATCAGTGCCCAGAACACTGAAGCTTTCTTT. This encodes CAISAQNTEAFF. This chain joins TRBV10-3 and TRBJ1-1; the D is unclear. The CDR3 is 12 amino acids. Germline loops: CDR1 ENHRY, CDR2 SYGVKD. The V end was cut by 4 bases, the J end by 1 base, with 4 bases between.

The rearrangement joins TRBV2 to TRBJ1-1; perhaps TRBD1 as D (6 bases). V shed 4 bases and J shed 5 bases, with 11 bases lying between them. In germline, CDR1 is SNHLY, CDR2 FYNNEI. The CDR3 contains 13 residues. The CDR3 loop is CASSGQGLTEAFF. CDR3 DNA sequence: TGTGCCAGCAGTGGTCAGGGGCTTACTGAAGCTTTCTTT.

This CDR3 reads CSVEQGIAEKLFF. The CDR3 nucleotides are TGCAGCGTTGAACAGGGTATTGCGGAAAAACTGTTTTTT. The V call is TRBV29-1, the J call TRBJ1-4; TRBD1 might be the D (5 bases). Deletions cut 2 bases from V and 8 bases from J, with 12 bases between. Per the germline V gene, CDR1 is SQVTM and CDR2 is ANQGSEA. There are 13 residues in the CDR3.

CDR3 protein: CASSLLPATNEKLFF. The DNA for the CDR3 is TGTGCCAGCAGCTTGCTTCCGGCAACTAATGAAAAACTGTTTTTT. The chain couples TRBV5-5 to TRBJ1-4, with D uncertain. CDR3 size: 15 residues. Trimming took off 1 base at V and 0 bases at J, with 7 bases between the two ends. Germline V gene lookup returns CDR1 SGHKS and CDR2 YYEKEE (reference sequence).

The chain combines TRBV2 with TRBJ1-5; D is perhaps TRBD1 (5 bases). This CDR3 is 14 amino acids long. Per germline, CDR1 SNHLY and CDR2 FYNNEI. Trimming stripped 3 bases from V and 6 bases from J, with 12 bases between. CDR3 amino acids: CASSDPGGTQPQHF. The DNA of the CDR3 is TGTGCCAGCAGTGACCCGGGGGGGACTCAGCCCCAGCATTTT.

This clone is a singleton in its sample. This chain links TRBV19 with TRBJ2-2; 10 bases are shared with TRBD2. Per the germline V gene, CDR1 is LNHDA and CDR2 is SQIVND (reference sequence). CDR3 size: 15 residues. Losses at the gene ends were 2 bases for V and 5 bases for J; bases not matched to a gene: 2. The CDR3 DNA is TGTGCCAGTAGTATACTAGCGGGAGCGACCGGGGAGCTGTTTTTT. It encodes CASSILAGATGELFF.

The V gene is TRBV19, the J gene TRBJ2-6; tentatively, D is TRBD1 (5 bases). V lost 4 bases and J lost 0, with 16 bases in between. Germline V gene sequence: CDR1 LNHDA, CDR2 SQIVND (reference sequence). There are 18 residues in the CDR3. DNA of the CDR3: TGTGCCAGTAGTACACACAGGATATTTCACTCTGGGGCCAACGTCCTGACTTTC. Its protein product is CASSTHRIFHSGANVLTF.

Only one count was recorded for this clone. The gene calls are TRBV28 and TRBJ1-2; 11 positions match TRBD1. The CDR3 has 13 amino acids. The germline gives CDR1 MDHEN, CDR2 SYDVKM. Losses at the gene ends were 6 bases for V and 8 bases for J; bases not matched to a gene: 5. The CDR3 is CASSLRTGGGYTF. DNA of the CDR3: TGTGCCAGCAGCCTCCGGACAGGGGGCGGCTACACCTTC.

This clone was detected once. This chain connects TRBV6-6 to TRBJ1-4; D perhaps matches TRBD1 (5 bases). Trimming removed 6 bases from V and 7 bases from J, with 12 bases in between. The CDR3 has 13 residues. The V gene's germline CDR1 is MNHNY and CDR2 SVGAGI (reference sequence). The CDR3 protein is CASRRQWGEKLFF. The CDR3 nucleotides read TGTGCCAGCAGAAGACAGTGGGGTGAAAAACTGTTTTTT.

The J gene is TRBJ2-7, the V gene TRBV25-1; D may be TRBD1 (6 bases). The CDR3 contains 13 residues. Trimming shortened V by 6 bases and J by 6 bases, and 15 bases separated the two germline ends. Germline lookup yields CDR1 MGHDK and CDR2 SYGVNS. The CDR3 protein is CASSQGNSLEQYF. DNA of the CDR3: TGTGCCAGCAGCCAGGGGAACTCTCTCGAGCAGTACTTC.

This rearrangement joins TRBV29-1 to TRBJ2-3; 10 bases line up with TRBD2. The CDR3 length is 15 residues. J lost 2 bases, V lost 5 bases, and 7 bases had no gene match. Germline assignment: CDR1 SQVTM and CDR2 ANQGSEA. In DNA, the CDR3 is TGCAGCGTTTCTTTCCTAGCGGGGGACACAGATACGCAGTATTTT. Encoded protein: CSVSFLAGDTDTQYF.

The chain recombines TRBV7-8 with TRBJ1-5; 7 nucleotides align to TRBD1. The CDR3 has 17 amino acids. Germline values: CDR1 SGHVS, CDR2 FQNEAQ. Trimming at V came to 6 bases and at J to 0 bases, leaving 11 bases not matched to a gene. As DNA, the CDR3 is TGTGCCAGCAGACAACAGGGGAGGCTGCATAGCAATCAGCCCCAGCATTTT. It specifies CASRQQGRLHSNQPQHF.

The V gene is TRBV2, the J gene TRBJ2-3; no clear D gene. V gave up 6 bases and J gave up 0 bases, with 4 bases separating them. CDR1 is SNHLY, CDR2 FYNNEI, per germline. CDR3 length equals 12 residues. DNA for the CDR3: TGTGCCAGCAGCCTAAGCACAGATACGCAGTATTTT. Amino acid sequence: CASSLSTDTQYF. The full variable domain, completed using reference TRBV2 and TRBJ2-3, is EPEVTQTPSHQVTQMGQEVILRCVPISNHLYFYWYRQILGQKVEFLVSFYNNEISEKSEIFDDQFSVERPDGSNFTLKIRSTKLEDSAMYFCASSLSTDTQYFGPGTRLTVL.

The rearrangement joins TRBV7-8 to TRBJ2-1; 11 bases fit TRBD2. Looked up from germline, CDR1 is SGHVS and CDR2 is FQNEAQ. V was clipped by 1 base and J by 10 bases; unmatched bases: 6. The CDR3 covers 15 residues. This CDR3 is CASSLVTSGRGEQFF. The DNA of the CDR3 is TGTGCCAGCAGCTTAGTTACTAGCGGGAGAGGAGAGCAGTTCTTC.

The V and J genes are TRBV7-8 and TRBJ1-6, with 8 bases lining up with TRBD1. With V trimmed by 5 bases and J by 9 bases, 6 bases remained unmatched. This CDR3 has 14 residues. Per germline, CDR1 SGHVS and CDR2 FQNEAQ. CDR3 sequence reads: CASSPRTGPSPLHF. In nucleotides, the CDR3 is TGTGCCAGCAGCCCCAGGACAGGGCCTTCACCCCTCCACTTT.

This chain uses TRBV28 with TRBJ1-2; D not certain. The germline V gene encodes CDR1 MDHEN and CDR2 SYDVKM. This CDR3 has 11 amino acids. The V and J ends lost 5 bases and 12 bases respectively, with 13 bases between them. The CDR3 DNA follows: TGTGCCAGCAGTCAAAACCTACAGCACACCTTC. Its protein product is CASSQNLQHTF.

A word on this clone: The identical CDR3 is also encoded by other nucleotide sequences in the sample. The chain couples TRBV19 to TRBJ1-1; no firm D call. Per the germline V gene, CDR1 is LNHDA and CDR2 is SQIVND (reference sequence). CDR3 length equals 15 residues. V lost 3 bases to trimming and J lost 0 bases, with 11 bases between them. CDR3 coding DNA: TGTGCCAGTAGTATCGGAGGAGGAATGAACACTGAAGCTTTCTTT. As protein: CASSIGGGMNTEAFF.

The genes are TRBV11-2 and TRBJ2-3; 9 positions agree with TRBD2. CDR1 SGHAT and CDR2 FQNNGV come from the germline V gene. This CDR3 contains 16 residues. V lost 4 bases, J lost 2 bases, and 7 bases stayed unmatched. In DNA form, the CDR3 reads TGTGCCAGCAGCTCCCAACTAGCGGGCCTCACAGATACGCAGTATTTT. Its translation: CASSSQLAGLTDTQYF.

CDR3 DNA sequence: TGCGCCAGCTCCCTGGGGCCAGGGTTCTCCTACGAGCAGTACTTC. Translation: CASSLGPGFSYEQYF. The chain uses TRBV5-1 and TRBJ2-7, with a weak D call TRBD1 (5 bases). Germline CDR1 SGHRS, CDR2 YFSETQ. V dropped 7 bases and J dropped 0 bases, with 17 bases sitting between them. The CDR3 spans 15 residues.

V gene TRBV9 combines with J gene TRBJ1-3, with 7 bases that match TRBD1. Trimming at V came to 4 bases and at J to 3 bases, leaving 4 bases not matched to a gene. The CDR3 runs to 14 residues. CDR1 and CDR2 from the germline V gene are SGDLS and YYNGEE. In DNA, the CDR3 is TGTGCCAGCAGCTTCCGGGACAGTGGAAACACCATATATTTT. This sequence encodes CASSFRDSGNTIYF.

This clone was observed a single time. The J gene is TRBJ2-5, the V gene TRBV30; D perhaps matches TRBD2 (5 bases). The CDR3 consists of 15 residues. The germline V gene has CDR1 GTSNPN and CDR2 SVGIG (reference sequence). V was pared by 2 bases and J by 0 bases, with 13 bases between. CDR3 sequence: CAWSPKTGYQETQYF. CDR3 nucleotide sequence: TGTGCCTGGAGTCCTAAAACGGGGTACCAAGAGACCCAGTACTTC. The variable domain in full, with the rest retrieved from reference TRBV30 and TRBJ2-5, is SQTIHQWPATLVQPVGSPLSLECTVEGTSNPNLYWYRQAAGRGLQLLFYSVGIGQISSEVPQNLSASRPQDRQFILSSKKLLLSDSGFYLCAWSPKTGYQETQYFGPGTRLLVL.

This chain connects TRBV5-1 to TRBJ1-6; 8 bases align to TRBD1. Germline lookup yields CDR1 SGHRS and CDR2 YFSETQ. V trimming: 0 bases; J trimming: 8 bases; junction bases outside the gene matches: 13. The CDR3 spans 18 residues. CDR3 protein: CASSLGSGGRTLDSPLHF. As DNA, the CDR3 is TGCGCCAGCAGCTTGGGGTCAGGGGGCCGAACCCTGGATTCACCCCTCCACTTT.

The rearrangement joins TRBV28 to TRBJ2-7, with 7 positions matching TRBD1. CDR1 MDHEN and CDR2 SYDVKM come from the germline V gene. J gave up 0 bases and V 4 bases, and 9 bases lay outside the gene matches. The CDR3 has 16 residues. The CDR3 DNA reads TGTGCCAGCAGTTACACCTGGGACAGCTTCTCCTACGAGCAGTACTTC. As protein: CASSYTWDSFSYEQYF.